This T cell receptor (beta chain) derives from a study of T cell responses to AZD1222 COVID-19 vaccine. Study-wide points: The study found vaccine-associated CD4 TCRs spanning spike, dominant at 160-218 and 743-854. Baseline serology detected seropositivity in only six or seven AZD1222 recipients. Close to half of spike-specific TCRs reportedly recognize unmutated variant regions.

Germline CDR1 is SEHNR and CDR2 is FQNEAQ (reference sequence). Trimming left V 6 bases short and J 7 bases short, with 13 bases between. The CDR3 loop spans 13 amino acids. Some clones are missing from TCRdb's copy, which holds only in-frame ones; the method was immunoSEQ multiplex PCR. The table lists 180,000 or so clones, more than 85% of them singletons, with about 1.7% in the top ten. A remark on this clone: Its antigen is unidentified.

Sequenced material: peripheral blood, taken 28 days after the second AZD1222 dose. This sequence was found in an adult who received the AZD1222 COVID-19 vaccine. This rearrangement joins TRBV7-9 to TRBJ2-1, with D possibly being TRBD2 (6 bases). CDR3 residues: CASSLPRENEQFF. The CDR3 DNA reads TGTGCCAGCAGTTTGCCCCGGGAGAATGAGCAGTTCTTC.